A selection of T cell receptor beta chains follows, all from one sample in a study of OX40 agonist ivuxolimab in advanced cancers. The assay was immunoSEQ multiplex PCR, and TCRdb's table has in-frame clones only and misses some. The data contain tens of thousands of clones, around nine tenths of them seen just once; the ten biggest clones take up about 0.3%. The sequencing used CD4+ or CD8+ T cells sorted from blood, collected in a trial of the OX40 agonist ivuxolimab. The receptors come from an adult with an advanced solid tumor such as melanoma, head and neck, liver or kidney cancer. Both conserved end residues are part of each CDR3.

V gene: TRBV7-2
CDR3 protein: CASSLGRGSGNTIYF

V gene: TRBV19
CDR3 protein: CASSMVTGKNNSPLHF

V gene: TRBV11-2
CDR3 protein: CASSSTAGTEAFF

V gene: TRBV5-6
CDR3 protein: CASSLARLTEAFF

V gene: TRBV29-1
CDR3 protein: CSATTSGARTDTQYF

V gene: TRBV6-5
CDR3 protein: CASSLYGYGYTF

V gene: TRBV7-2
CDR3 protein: CASSLRRGPTYEQYF

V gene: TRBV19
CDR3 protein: CASTPARAGGGYTF

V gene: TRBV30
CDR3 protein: CAWSAGLTNTEAFF

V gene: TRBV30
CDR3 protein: CAWTPSLLAGGPVEQYF

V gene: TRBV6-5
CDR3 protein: CASSSRMGPPLHF

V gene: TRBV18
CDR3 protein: CASSPGQSVMRGYTF

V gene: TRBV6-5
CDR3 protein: CASSYSGTPYEQYF

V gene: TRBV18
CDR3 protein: CASSTGRTVNEQYF

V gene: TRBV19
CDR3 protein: CASSTGGWQPQHF

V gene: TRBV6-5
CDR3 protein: CASSRDGVASGRQYF

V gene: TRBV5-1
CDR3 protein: CASRRDRGNSPLHF

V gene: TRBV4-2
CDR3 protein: CASSQARPGAAREQFF

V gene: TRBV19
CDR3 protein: CASSRTTSPQHF

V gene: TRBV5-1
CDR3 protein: CASSLPGGGYTF

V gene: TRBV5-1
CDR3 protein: CASSFTGGSWEQYF

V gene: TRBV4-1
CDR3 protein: CASSQAGLKGPFGNTIYF

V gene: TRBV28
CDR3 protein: CASSSQTQTYGYTF

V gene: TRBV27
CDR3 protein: CASSYRDRGPYEQYF

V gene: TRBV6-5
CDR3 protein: CASRDVTGSNQPQHF

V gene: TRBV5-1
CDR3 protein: CASSKTAGNGGYEQYF

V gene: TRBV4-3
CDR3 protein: CASSQDLTTRRGYTF

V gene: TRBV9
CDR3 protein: CASSAGQVGSPLHF

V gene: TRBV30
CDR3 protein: CACRQGYNSPLHF

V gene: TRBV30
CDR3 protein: CAWAAAGLYGYTF

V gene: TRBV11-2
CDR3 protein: CASRRLRGQRETQYF

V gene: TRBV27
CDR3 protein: CASSFSGQGGYGYTF

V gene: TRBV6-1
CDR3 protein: CASSDGLAGTYEQYF

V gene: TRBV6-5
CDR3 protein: CASAQPGQGPTEAFF

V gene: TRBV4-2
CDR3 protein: CASSSQTGVNEKLFF

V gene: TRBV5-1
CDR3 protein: CASSTRGTVQETQYF

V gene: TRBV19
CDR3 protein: CASSMEDRGRKKLFF

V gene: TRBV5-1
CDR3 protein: CASSSRDRGINEQYF

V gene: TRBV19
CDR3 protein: CASKTTAPATGELFF

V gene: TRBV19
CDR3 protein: CASSRGQVSNQPQHF

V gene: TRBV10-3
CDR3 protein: CATETGGPNTGELFF